This record covers a single TCR beta chain. Trimming pared 6 bases from V and 3 bases from J, leaving 11 bases between. The CDR3 is 13 residues long. CDR1 is SGHAT, CDR2 FQDESV, per germline (reference sequence). The source of the sample is a study of shared clonotypes between healthy human individuals. In the study overall: Samples came from a couple of female and a few male donors aged 18 to 49. Per donor, three plates held CD4 naive cells, three held CD4 memory, two held CD8 naive and one held CD8 memory.

An approximately 200 ng quantity of DNA, about 30,000 T cell genomes, went into the sorted-subset replicate PCRs. Sequenced by immunoSEQ multiplex PCR; TCRdb stores in-frame clones only, minus some. The sample lists approximately 2.1 million clones; 80% to 95% were seen once. Material: naive CD4+ T cells from PBMCs. Described subset: CD45RA+ positively selected. The sequence came from a young man in good health. Some clones in this sample may be carry-over from other donors' samples. The rearrangement links TRBV11-1 to TRBJ1-2; D call uncertain. This chain's CDR3 is CASSLYGDYGYTF. DNA for the CDR3: TGTGCCAGCAGTCTGTATGGGGACTATGGCTACACCTTC.